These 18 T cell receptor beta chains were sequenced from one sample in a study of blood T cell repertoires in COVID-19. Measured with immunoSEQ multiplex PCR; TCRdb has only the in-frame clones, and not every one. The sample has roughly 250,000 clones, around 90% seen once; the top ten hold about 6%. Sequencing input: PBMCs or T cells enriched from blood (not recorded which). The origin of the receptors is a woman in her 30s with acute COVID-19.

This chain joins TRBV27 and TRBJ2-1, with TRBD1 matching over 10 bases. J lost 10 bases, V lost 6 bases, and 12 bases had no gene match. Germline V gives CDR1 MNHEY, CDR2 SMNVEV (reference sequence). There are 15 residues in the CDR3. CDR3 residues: CASRLTGTGVEEQFF. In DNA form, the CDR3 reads TGTGCCAGCAGACTAACCGGGACAGGGGTGGAGGAGCAGTTCTTC.

CDR3 nucleotide sequence: TGTGCCAGCAGCCAGGACAGGAGTAACTATGGCTACACCTTC. Residues: CASSQDRSNYGYTF. The chain is built from TRBV3-1 (or the pseudogene TRBV3-2) and TRBJ1-2; 7 nucleotides match TRBD1. Germline-derived CDR1 and CDR2 are LGHDT and YNNKEL (reference sequence). This CDR3 region has 14 residues. The V and J ends lost 3 bases and 1 base, in that order; junction bases with no gene match: 2.

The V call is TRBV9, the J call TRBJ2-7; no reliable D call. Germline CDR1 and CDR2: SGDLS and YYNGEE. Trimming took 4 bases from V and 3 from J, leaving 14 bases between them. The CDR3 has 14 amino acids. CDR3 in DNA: TGTGCCAGCAGCCCGACTGGAACAAACTACGAGCAGTACTTC. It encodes CASSPTGTNYEQYF.

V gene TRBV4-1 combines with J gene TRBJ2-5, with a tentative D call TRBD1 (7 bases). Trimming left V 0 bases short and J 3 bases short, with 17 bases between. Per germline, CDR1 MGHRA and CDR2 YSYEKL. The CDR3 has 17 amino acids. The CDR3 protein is CASSQDSGGDSEETQYF. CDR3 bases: TGCGCCAGCAGCCAAGATTCGGGCGGGGACAGCGAAGAGACCCAGTACTTC.

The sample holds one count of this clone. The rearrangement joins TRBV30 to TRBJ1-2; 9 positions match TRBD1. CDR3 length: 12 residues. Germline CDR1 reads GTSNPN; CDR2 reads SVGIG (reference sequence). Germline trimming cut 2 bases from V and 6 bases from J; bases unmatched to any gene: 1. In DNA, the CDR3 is TGTGCCTGGAGTTGGACAGGGGATGGCTACACCTTC. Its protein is CAWSWTGDGYTF.

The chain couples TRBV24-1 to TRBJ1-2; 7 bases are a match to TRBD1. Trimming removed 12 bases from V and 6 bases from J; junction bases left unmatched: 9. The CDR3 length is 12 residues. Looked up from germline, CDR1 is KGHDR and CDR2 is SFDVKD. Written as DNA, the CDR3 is TGTGCCTCACCCCAGGGGGTAGATGGCTACACCTTC. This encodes CASPQGVDGYTF.

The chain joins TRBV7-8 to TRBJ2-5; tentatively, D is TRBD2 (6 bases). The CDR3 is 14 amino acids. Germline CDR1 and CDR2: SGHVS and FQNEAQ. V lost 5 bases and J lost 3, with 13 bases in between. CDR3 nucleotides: TGTGCCAGCAGCCTTCGGGAGTCCGAAGAGACCCAGTACTTC. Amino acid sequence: CASSLRESEETQYF. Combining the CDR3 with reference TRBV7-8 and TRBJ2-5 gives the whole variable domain GAGVSQSPRYKVAKRGQDVALRCDPISGHVSLFWYQQALGQGPEFLTYFQNEAQLDKSGLPSDRFFAERPEGSVSTLKIQRTQQEDSAVYLCASSLRESEETQYFGPGTRLLVL.

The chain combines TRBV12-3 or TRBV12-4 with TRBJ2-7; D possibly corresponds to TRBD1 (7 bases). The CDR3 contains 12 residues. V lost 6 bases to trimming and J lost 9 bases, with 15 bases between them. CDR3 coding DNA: TGTGCCAGCAGACAACTCCAGGGGGGGCAGTACTTC. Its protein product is CASRQLQGGQYF.

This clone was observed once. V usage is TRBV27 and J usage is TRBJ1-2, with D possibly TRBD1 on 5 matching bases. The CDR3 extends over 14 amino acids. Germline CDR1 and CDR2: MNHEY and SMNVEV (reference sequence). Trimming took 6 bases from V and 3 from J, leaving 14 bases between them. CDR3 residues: CASSPDSVHYGYTF. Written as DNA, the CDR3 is TGTGCCAGCAGCCCTGACAGTGTGCACTATGGCTACACCTTC.

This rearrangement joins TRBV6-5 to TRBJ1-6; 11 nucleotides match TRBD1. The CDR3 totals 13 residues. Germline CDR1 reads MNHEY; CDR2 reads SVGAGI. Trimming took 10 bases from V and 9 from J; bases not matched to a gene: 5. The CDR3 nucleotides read TGTGCCATCCCGGGACAGGGGGTTTCACCCCTCCACTTT. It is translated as CAIPGQGVSPLHF.

The CDR3 coding sequence is TGTGCCACCAGCAGAGGCCGGACTAGCGGTAACAATGAGCAGTTCTTC. This translates into CATSRGRTSGNNEQFF. The V and J genes are TRBV15 and TRBJ2-1, with 10 positions matching TRBD2. The V gene's germline CDR1 is LNHNV and CDR2 YYDKDF (reference sequence). The CDR3 totals 16 residues. V dropped 1 base and J dropped 5; count of bases not matched to a gene: 5. The entire variable domain, with the rest obtained from reference TRBV15 and TRBJ2-1, is as follows: DAMVIQNPRYQVTQFGKPVTLSCSQTLNHNVMYWYQQKSSQAPKLLFHYYDKDFNNEADTPDNFQSRRPNTSFCFLDIRSPGLGDTAMYLCATSRGRTSGNNEQFFGPGTRLTVL.

CDR3 sequence reads: CASRSGMIQNTEAFF. The CDR3 nucleotides read TGTGCCAGCAGATCAGGGATGATACAGAACACTGAAGCTTTCTTT. This chain connects TRBV27 to TRBJ1-1; TRBD1 might be the D (5 bases). CDR3 size: 15 residues. Germline CDR1 is MNHEY and CDR2 is SMNVEV (reference sequence). V lost 6 bases, J lost 1 base, and 15 bases lay in between.

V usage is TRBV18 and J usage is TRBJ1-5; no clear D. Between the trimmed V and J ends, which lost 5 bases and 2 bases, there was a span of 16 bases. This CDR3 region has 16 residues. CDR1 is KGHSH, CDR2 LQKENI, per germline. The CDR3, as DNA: TGTGCCAGCTCAACTCAGGCTGAATTCGGCAATCAGCCCCAGCATTTT. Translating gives CASSTQAEFGNQPQHF. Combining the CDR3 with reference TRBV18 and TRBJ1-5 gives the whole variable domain NAGVMQNPRHLVRRRGQEARLRCSPMKGHSHVYWYRQLPEEGLKFMVYLQKENIIDESGMPKERFSAEFPKEGPSILRIQQVVRGDSAAYFCASSTQAEFGNQPQHFGDGTRLSIL.

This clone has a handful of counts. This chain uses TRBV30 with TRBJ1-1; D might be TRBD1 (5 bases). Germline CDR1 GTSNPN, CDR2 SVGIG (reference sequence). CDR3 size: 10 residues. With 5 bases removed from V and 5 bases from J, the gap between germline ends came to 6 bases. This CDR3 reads CAWGQTEAFF. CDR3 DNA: TGTGCCTGGGGACAAACTGAAGCTTTCTTT.

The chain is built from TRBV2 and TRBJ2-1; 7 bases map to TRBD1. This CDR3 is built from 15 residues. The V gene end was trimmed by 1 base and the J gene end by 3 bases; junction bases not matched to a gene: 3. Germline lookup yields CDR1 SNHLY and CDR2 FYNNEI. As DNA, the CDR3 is TGTGCCAGCAGTGAAGAGGGACAGAGCTACAATGAGCAGTTCTTC. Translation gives CASSEEGQSYNEQFF. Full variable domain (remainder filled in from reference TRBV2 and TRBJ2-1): EPEVTQTPSHQVTQMGQEVILRCVPISNHLYFYWYRQILGQKVEFLVSFYNNEISEKSEIFDDQFSVERPDGSNFTLKIRSTKLEDSAMYFCASSEEGQSYNEQFFGPGTRLTVL.

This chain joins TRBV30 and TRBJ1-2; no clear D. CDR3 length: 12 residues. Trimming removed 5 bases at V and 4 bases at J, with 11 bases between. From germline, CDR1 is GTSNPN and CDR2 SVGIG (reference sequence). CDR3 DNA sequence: TGTGCCTGGGACGGTCTCGGCTATGGCTACACCTTC. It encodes CAWDGLGYGYTF.

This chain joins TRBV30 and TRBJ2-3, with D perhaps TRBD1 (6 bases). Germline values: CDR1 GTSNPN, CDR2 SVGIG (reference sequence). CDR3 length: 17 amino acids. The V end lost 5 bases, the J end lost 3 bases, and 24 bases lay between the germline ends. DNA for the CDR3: TGTGCCTGGGACCCTGACCTCAGACAGGTTTTTACAGATACGCAGTATTTT. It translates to CAWDPDLRQVFTDTQYF.

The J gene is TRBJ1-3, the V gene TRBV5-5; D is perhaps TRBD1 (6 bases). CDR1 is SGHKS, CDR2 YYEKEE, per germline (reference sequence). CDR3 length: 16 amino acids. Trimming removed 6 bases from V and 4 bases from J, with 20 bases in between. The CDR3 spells CASIPYSGVIGNTIYF. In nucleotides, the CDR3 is TGTGCCAGCATTCCTTATTCAGGGGTAATCGGAAACACCATATATTTT.